These 7 T cell receptor beta chains came from one sample sequenced in a study of neurological immune-mediated disorders. TCRdb ran MiXCR on the 5' RACE reads and lists one entry per CDR3 protein. The table includes 20,000 to 30,000 distinct CDR3 sequences, 13% detected once. Material for sequencing was PBMCs. The receptors here all came from a woman aged 55-70 years with HTLV-1-associated myelopathy (HAM/TSP).

In its sample, this clonotype was seen many times. This sequence joins TRBV6-5 and TRBJ1-2; a possible D gene is TRBD1 (6 bases). CDR1 is MNHEY, CDR2 SVGAGI, per germline. The germline V and J ends were trimmed by 5 bases and 3 bases, with 10 bases remaining between them. The CDR3 sequence is 13 residues long. Here the CDR3 reads CASSQRGYYGYTF. The CDR3 region has the DNA TGTGCCAGCAGTCAAAGGGGGTACTATGGCTACACCTTC.

The chain carries TRBV29-1 and TRBJ2-3, with D perhaps matching TRBD2 (5 bases). V gave up 6 bases and J gave up 2 bases, with 12 bases separating them. The CDR3 has 13 amino acids. Germline lookup yields CDR1 SQVTM and CDR2 ANQGSEA. CDR3 sequence reads: CSVRGRNTDTQYF. The CDR3 coding sequence is TGCAGCGTCAGAGGGCGTAACACAGATACGCAGTATTTT.

The V call is TRBV5-4, the J call TRBJ2-1; D is tentatively TRBD1 or TRBD2 (5 bases each). CDR1 and CDR2 from the germline V gene are SGHNT and YYREEE (reference sequence). Trimming stripped 5 bases from V and 8 bases from J, with 20 bases between. The CDR3 is made up of 15 amino acids. CDR3 in DNA: TGTGCCAGCAGTAATCCCCCCCGGGGCGACGATGAGCAGTTCTTC. Amino acid sequence: CASSNPPRGDDEQFF.

This clonotype was seen repeatedly, ten times or more. CDR3 sequence (DNA): TGTGCCAGCAGCAGGGGACTAGCGGGGGATTACGAGCAGTACTTC. Amino acids: CASSRGLAGDYEQYF. This chain connects TRBV5-5 to TRBJ2-7; 14 bases match TRBD2. The CDR3 loop spans 15 amino acids. V shed 4 bases, J shed 4 bases, and the junction held 4 bases outside the gene matches. Germline loops: CDR1 SGHKS, CDR2 YYEKEE (reference sequence).

This clonotype appeared many times. The rearrangement joins TRBV5-1 to TRBJ2-2, with 9 bases fitting TRBD2. V dropped 0 bases and J dropped 5; count of bases not matched to a gene: 5. Per germline, CDR1 SGHRS and CDR2 YFSETQ. The CDR3 covers 16 residues. The CDR3: CASSLVLAGRTGELFF. For the CDR3, the DNA is TGCGCCAGCAGCTTGGTTCTAGCGGGAAGAACCGGGGAGCTGTTTTTT.

This clonotype was counted ten times or more. This chain connects TRBV14 to TRBJ1-2; unclear D gene. Per the germline V gene, CDR1 is SGHDN and CDR2 is FVKESK. V was cut by 6 bases and J by 5 bases, with 13 bases left in between. The CDR3 has 13 amino acids. CDR3 bases: TGTGCCAGCAGTCGCCCCCGGTTTTATGGCTACACCTTC. Its protein is CASSRPRFYGYTF.

This clonotype showed up many times. The chain employs TRBV29-1 and TRBJ2-1, with 9 positions matching TRBD1. The junction had 6 bases not matched to a gene; V was cut back by 5 bases and J by 7 bases. The CDR3 has 13 amino acids. CDR1 is SQVTM and CDR2 is ANQGSEA in the germline V gene. The CDR3 protein is CSVYRGRGNEQFF. The CDR3 DNA follows: TGCAGCGTTTACAGGGGGCGTGGGAATGAGCAGTTCTTC.